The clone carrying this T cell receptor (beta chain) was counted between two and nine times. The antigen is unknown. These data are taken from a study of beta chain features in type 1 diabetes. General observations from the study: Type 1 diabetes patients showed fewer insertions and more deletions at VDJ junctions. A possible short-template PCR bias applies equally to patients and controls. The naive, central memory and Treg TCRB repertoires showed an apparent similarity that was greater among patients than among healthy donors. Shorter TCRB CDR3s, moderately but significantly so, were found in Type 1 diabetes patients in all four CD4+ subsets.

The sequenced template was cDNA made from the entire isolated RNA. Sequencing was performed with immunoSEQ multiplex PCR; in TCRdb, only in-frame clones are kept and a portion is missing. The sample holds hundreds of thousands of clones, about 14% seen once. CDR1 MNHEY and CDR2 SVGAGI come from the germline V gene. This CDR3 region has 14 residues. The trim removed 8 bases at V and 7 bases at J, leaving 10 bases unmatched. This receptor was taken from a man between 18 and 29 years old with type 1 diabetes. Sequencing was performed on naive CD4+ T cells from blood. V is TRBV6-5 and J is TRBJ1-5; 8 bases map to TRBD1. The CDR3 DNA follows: TGTGCCAGCTCTCGGGGGACAGGCAGCCAGCCCCAGCATTTT. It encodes CASSRGTGSQPQHF.